The 20 T cell receptor beta chains in this list originate from one sample, sequenced in a study of blood T cell repertoires in COVID-19. TCRdb's table, derived via immunoSEQ multiplex PCR, lists solely in-frame clones and lacks some. The sample carries some 55,000 clones, 75% to 80% recorded once. Sequencing was performed on peripheral blood. Receptors were obtained from a man between 65 and 85 years old with active or convalescent COVID-19.

The rearrangement links TRBV27 to TRBJ2-3; 7 bases fit TRBD2. J lost 0 bases, V lost 7 bases, and 4 bases had no gene match. CDR3 size: 14 residues. Per germline, CDR1 MNHEY and CDR2 SMNVEV (reference sequence). The CDR3 loop is CASKAGVSTDTQYF. In DNA form, the CDR3 reads TGTGCCAGCAAGGCGGGGGTCAGCACAGATACGCAGTATTTT.

The genes are TRBV30 and TRBJ2-2; 16 nucleotides match TRBD2. Trimming cost V 4 bases and J 6 bases; bases outside gene matches: 5. CDR1 and CDR2 (germline): GTSNPN, SVGIG (reference sequence). The CDR3 contains 16 residues. The CDR3 protein is CAWNSGTSGGAGELFF. In DNA form, the CDR3 reads TGTGCCTGGAATTCCGGGACTAGCGGGGGGGCCGGGGAGCTGTTTTTT.

The genes are TRBV5-8 and TRBJ2-2, with TRBD2 matching 7 bases. The CDR3 loop spans 17 amino acids. CDR1 SGHTS and CDR2 YDEGEE come from the germline V gene. The V segment lost 3 bases and the J segment 8 bases; nucleotides outside the gene matches: 16. DNA for the CDR3: TGTGCCAGCAGCTATGGACGACTAGCTGGAGGTGAGGGGGAGCTGTTTTTT. Translating it yields CASSYGRLAGGEGELFF.

The rearrangement uses TRBV4-3 and TRBJ1-4; D is possibly TRBD1 (5 bases). Germline-derived CDR1 and CDR2 are LGHNA and YSLEER. This CDR3 is 16 amino acids long. Deletions cut 3 bases from V and 0 bases from J, with 11 bases between. In nucleotides, the CDR3 is TGCGCCAGCAGCCAGATTCAGGGAACAACTAATGAAAAACTGTTTTTT. Its protein product is CASSQIQGTTNEKLFF.

V and J are TRBV11-3 and TRBJ2-1; possibly TRBD2 for D (6 bases). Germline V gene data show CDR1 as SGHNT and CDR2 as YENEEA. This CDR3 spans 12 amino acids. Trimming took off 5 bases at V and 8 bases at J, with 10 bases between the two ends. This CDR3 is CASSPRLDEQFF. DNA of the CDR3: TGTGCCAGCAGCCCCAGACTAGATGAGCAGTTCTTC.

The rearrangement links TRBV12-3 or TRBV12-4 to TRBJ1-2; D is unclear. The CDR3 length is 13 residues. Trimming took off 7 bases at V and 1 base at J, with 10 bases between the two ends. The CDR3 loop reads CASTRTINYGYTF. CDR3 nucleotides: TGTGCCAGCACCCGGACTATTAACTATGGCTACACCTTC.

This chain uses TRBV14 with TRBJ2-3; a possible D gene is TRBD1 (7 bases). Per the germline V gene, CDR1 is SGHDN and CDR2 is FVKESK. Trimming removed 6 bases at V and 6 bases at J, with 13 bases between. The CDR3 loop spans 13 amino acids. This CDR3 is CASSLQGRDTQYF. In DNA, the CDR3 is TGTGCCAGCAGTCTACAGGGGAGGGATACGCAGTATTTT.

The DNA for the CDR3 is TGTGCCAGTAGTGATAGCGGATTAAGGGCAGATACGCAGTATTTT. This encodes CASSDSGLRADTQYF. V and J are TRBV19 and TRBJ2-3, with D possibly matching TRBD2 (6 bases). The CDR3 runs 15 residues. Germline V gene data show CDR1 as LNHDA and CDR2 as SQIVND (reference sequence). Trimming removed 5 bases at V and 4 bases at J, with 16 bases between. Filled out from reference TRBV19 and TRBJ2-3, the complete variable domain reads DGGITQSPKYLFRKEGQNVTLSCEQNLNHDAMYWYRQDPGQGLRLIYYSQIVNDFQKGDIAEGYSVSREKKESFPLTVTSAQKNPTAFYLCASSDSGLRADTQYFGPGTRLTVL.

The rearrangement links TRBV6-5 to TRBJ2-2; D gene ambiguous. Germline values: CDR1 MNHEY, CDR2 SVGAGI. This CDR3 spans 15 amino acids. With 2 bases removed from V and 4 bases from J, the gap between germline ends came to 11 bases. The CDR3 DNA is TGTGCCAGCAGTTACGATTCGCGAGGCACCGGGGAGCTGTTTTTT. Encoded protein: CASSYDSRGTGELFF.

The CDR3 sequence: CASSEPNRGRHTEAFF. The CDR3 coding sequence is TGCGCCAGCAGTGAGCCGAACAGGGGGCGGCACACTGAAGCTTTCTTT. The V gene is TRBV10-1, the J gene TRBJ1-1; TRBD1 agrees at 9 bases. The CDR3 spans 16 residues. V shed 2 bases and J 3 bases; nucleotides not matched to a gene: 7. The germline CDR1 and CDR2 sequences are WNHNN and SYGVQD (reference sequence).

This clone came up a few times. The V gene is TRBV11-2, the J gene TRBJ2-7; 9 bases align to TRBD2. With V trimmed by 5 bases and J by 2 bases, 4 bases remained unmatched. Germline values: CDR1 SGHAT, CDR2 FQNNGV. The CDR3 length is 14 residues. CDR3 bases: TGTGCCAGCAGCGTTAGCGGGGGTCCCTACGAGCAGTACTTC. It specifies CASSVSGGPYEQYF.

This chain connects TRBV29-1 to TRBJ1-2, with a possible D match to TRBD1 (5 bases). Trimming stripped 0 bases from V and 7 bases from J, with 9 bases between. The CDR3 runs to 12 residues. Per the germline V gene, CDR1 is SQVTM and CDR2 is ANQGSEA. The CDR3 DNA follows: TGCAGCGTTGAAGATATGGGGGGTGGCTACACCTTC. Protein sequence: CSVEDMGGGYTF. The full variable domain, completed using reference TRBV29-1 and TRBJ1-2, is SAVISQKPSRDICQRGTSLTIQCQVDSQVTMMFWYRQQPGQSLTLIATANQGSEATYESGFVIDKFPISRPNLTFSTLTVSNMSPEDSSIYLCSVEDMGGGYTFGSGTRLTVV.

This sequence joins TRBV6-5 and TRBJ1-5; D is uncertain. This CDR3 comprises 14 residues. V was trimmed by 9 bases and J by 9 bases, leaving 21 bases between them. Germline-derived CDR1 and CDR2 are MNHEY and SVGAGI. CDR3 in amino acids: CASLEAGTWGPQHF. CDR3 in DNA: TGTGCCAGTCTGGAGGCCGGTACGTGGGGGCCCCAGCATTTT.

This chain connects TRBV3-1 (or the pseudogene TRBV3-2) to TRBJ1-2, with D possibly being TRBD1 (5 bases). In germline, CDR1 is LGHDT, CDR2 YNNKEL (reference sequence). This CDR3 spans 15 amino acids. Trimming took off 4 bases at V and 3 bases at J, with 15 bases between the two ends. The CDR3 region has the DNA TGTGCCAGCAGCCGCTCAACAGGATTGGACTATGGCTACACCTTC. Amino acid sequence: CASSRSTGLDYGYTF.

The chain is built from TRBV28 and TRBJ1-2, with 7 positions matching TRBD1. The V segment lost 7 bases and the J segment 0 bases; nucleotides outside the gene matches: 5. The CDR3 totals 14 residues. Germline values: CDR1 MDHEN, CDR2 SYDVKM. The CDR3 sequence is CASTLQGANYGYTF. The CDR3 DNA is TGTGCCAGCACCTTGCAGGGGGCTAACTATGGCTACACCTTC.

This clone was detected a few times. The chain is built from TRBV7-3 and TRBJ2-2; weak D call: TRBD2 (6 bases). Trimming cost V 1 base and J 5 bases, with 14 bases left between them. Germline CDR1 and CDR2: SGHTA and FQGTGA. CDR3 length: 16 amino acids. CDR3 bases: TGTGCCAGCAGCTTAAATTCCGCGGGGACGACCGGGGAGCTGTTTTTT. This codes for CASSLNSAGTTGELFF.

This rearrangement joins TRBV5-1 to TRBJ1-5, with unresolved D. V was pared by 7 bases and J by 2 bases, with 16 bases between. The CDR3 loop spans 15 amino acids. Germline CDR1 is SGHRS and CDR2 is YFSETQ. The CDR3 region has the DNA TGCGCCAGCTCCCCCCGGACCGGGGGCAATCAGCCCCAGCATTTT. Its protein product is CASSPRTGGNQPQHF.

The V gene is TRBV10-3, the J gene TRBJ2-1, with 9 bases aligning to TRBD2. Trimming took 2 bases from V and 0 from J; bases not matched to a gene: 8. This CDR3 is built from 18 residues. Germline CDR1 and CDR2: ENHRY and SYGVKD. The CDR3 loop reads CAISERAGGHSSYNEQFF. CDR3 coding DNA: TGTGCCATCAGTGAGAGAGCGGGGGGCCATAGCTCCTACAATGAGCAGTTCTTC.

V is TRBV24-1 and J is TRBJ1-2; D remains ambiguous. CDR1 is KGHDR, CDR2 SFDVKD, per germline. The CDR3 is 15 residues long. Trimming removed 0 bases at V and 0 bases at J, with 7 bases between. CDR3 sequence (DNA): TGTGCCACCAGTGATTTGCGGGAAGCTAACTATGGCTACACCTTC. The encoded protein is CATSDLREANYGYTF.

The chain employs TRBV27 and TRBJ2-7; TRBD1 agrees at 9 bases. J gave up 4 bases and V 6 bases, and 4 bases lay outside the gene matches. The CDR3 has 13 residues. Germline loops: CDR1 MNHEY, CDR2 SMNVEV (reference sequence). CDR3 nucleotides: TGTGCCAGCAGGACGGACAGGGGATACGAGCAGTACTTC. It translates to CASRTDRGYEQYF.